A selection of T cell receptor beta chains follows, all from one sample in a study of shared T cell receptors in the human thymus. Sequencing was performed with immunoSEQ multiplex PCR; in TCRdb, only in-frame clones are kept and a portion is missing. Of hundreds of thousands of clones in the sample, around nine tenths are singletons; the top ten hold about 0.01%. This sample was also put to use in a study of human thymus T cells.

The specimen sequenced was thymocytes. These TCRs come from a boy younger than two with a congenital heart defect. Both conserved end residues are part of each CDR3. A D gene is named only where the DNA matches it firmly. Expanded clones get a size class; other rows say once, few or many, or leave the size out.

clone_size	v_call	d_call	j_call	cdr3_nt	cdr3_aa
-	TRBV5-4	TRBD1	TRBJ2-3	TGTGCCAGCAGCTTGGCAGGGGGTACGCAGTATTTT	CASSLAGGTQYF
-	TRBV29-1	TRBD1	TRBJ2-1	TGCAGCGTTGAAGGCCTGGGACAGGGGGCTTACAATGAGCAGTTCTTC	CSVEGLGQGAYNEQFF
-	TRBV4-2	-	TRBJ1-2	TGTGCCAGCAGCCCGGATAGGGGCCCCGGTAACTATGGCTACACCTTC	CASSPDRGPGNYGYTF
-	TRBV7-2	TRBD1	TRBJ1-5	TGTGCCAGCAGCCTAACAGGGGGCAATCAGCCCCAGCATTTT	CASSLTGGNQPQHF
once	TRBV10-3	TRBD1	TRBJ1-2	TGTGCCATCAGTGACGGGACAGTCTATGGCTACACCTTC	CAISDGTVYGYTF
-	TRBV9	TRBD2	TRBJ2-3	TGTGCCAGCAGCGTGCGGGAGGGCACAGATACGCAGTATTTT	CASSVREGTDTQYF
-	TRBV27	TRBD1	TRBJ2-7	TGTGCCAGCAGTTCCCAGGGGGCGGGCGAGCAGTACTTC	CASSSQGAGEQYF
-	TRBV28	TRBD1	TRBJ1-5	TGTGCCAGCAGTCCTGCCGCTTGGGACAGGGGGCTTCAGCCCCAGCATTTT	CASSPAAWDRGLQPQHF
-	TRBV25-1	-	TRBJ1-1	TGTGCCAGCAGTGACGTACAGCTGGATGGCATGAACACTGAAGCTTTCTTT	CASSDVQLDGMNTEAFF
-	TRBV9	TRBD2	TRBJ2-3	TGTGCCAGCAGCGAGGGACCTAGCGGAAAGACAGATACGCAGTATTTT	CASSEGPSGKTDTQYF
-	TRBV11-3	-	TRBJ1-2	TGTGCCAGCAGCACCGGTCGGGGTTATTATGGCTACACCTTC	CASSTGRGYYGYTF
-	TRBV14	-	TRBJ2-1	TGTGCCAGCAGCCAAGATGGGGGGATGGGCAATGAGCAGTTCTTC	CASSQDGGMGNEQFF
-	TRBV9	-	TRBJ1-3	TGTGCCAGCAGCTCGAAATCCGGGACAAATCGTCATCAATTAGGAAACACCATATATTTT	CASSSKSGTNRHQLGNTIYF
-	TRBV10-3	TRBD1	TRBJ2-2	TGTGCCACCTCGGGACAGGGGATTAGCAGCGGGGAGCTGTTTTTT	CATSGQGISSGELFF
-	TRBV27	-	TRBJ1-5	TGTGCCAGCAGTCTCTATCAGCCCCAGCATTTT	CASSLYQPQHF
-	TRBV5-4	-	TRBJ2-3	TGTGCCAGCAGCAAGGGAGTTGGGTTCCTCCGCGATACGCAGTATTTT	CASSKGVGFLRDTQYF
few	TRBV6-1	-	TRBJ1-3	TGTGCCAGCACCGGGGGAGGACGCTCTGGAAACACCATATATTTT	CASTGGGRSGNTIYF
-	TRBV7-6	-	TRBJ2-5	TGTGCCAGCAGCTTAGTCGGAGAGACCCAGTACTTC	CASSLVGETQYF
-	TRBV4-3	TRBD1	TRBJ1-1	TGCGCCAGCAGCCTTTCGAGGGGGCGAACTGAAGCTTTCTTT	CASSLSRGRTEAFF
-	TRBV27	TRBD2	TRBJ2-1	TGTGCCAGCAAAGAGCGGGAGGGGTACAATGAGCAGTTCTTC	CASKEREGYNEQFF
-	TRBV30	TRBD1	TRBJ2-6	TGTGCCTGGAGTGTAATGAGACAGGGGGCCTCTGGGGCCAACGTCCTGACTTTC	CAWSVMRQGASGANVLTF
-	TRBV28	-	TRBJ1-1	TGTGCCAGCGAGGGGGTTATGAACACTGAAGCTTTCTTT	CASEGVMNTEAFF
-	TRBV27	TRBD1	TRBJ2-7	TGTGCCAGCAGTTGCGTACCGGGACAGGGGTTCCACGAGCAGTACTTC	CASSCVPGQGFHEQYF
once	TRBV5-6	TRBD2	TRBJ2-3	TGTGCCAGCAGCTTTACTAGCGGGAGTGACGGTACCACAGATACGCAGTATTTT	CASSFTSGSDGTTDTQYF
-	TRBV7-2	TRBD1	TRBJ2-7	TGTGCCAGCAGCATGTGGACAGGGGCGGGTTACGAGCAGTACTTC	CASSMWTGAGYEQYF
-	TRBV6-6	TRBD1	TRBJ2-3	TGTGCCAGCACCCACGAGTGGGACAGGGCCCCAGATACGCAGTATTTT	CASTHEWDRAPDTQYF
-	TRBV4-1	TRBD1	TRBJ2-1	TGCGCCAGCAGCCATCCGGGACAGGGGAGGAATGAGCAGTTCTTC	CASSHPGQGRNEQFF